This T cell receptor beta chain stems from a study of type 1 and type 2 diabetes patients. PCR was run on genomic DNA. Multiplex PCR with 30 forward and 13 reverse primers amplified the TCR beta CDR3. TCRdb ran MiXCR on the multiplex PCR reads and lists one entry per CDR3 protein. The table shows approximately 260,000 distinct CDR3 sequences, with over 45% occurring only once. The CDR3 spans 14 residues. V lost 4 bases, J lost 4 bases, and 5 bases stayed unmatched. Germline values: CDR1 DFQATT, CDR2 SNEGSKA (reference sequence). This sequence was found in a man between 18 and 35 years old with type 2 diabetes. The J gene is TRBJ2-1, the V gene TRBV20-1, with 9 bases lining up with TRBD2. Material for sequencing was peripheral blood mononuclear cells (PBMCs). This CDR3 is CSAIRREGYNEQFF. The DNA of the CDR3 is TGCAGTGCTATTCGGCGGGAGGGTTACAATGAGCAGTTCTTC.